A selection of T cell receptor beta chains follows, all from one sample in a study of blood T cells in healthy people across ages. A single record per CDR3 protein comes from TCRdb applying MiXCR to the 5' RACE reads. This table has about 400,000 distinct CDR3 sequences, about 49% appearing once. The sample was blood. These receptors were collected from a man aged 55 to 70 in good health. CDR3s include the opening cysteine and the closing phenylalanine or tryptophan. Fields, in order: clone size, J gene, V gene, D gene, CDR3 DNA, CDR3 protein. D genes are given only for firm matches. Size is stated for part of the rows, as once, few or many counts, or as a class when the clone is expanded.

>few|TRBJ2-4|TRBV15|NA
TGTGCCACCAGCAGGTCCCAGTTCATTCAGTACTTC
CATSRSQFIQYF
>NA|TRBJ2-1|TRBV24-1|NA
TGTGCCACCGGGACAAGTTACAATGAGCAGTTCTTC
CATGTSYNEQFF
>NA|TRBJ2-3|TRBV9|NA
TGTGCCAGCAGCCCAGGGGTTAGCCCGCGGGATACGCAGTATTTT
CASSPGVSPRDTQYF
>NA|TRBJ2-7|TRBV7-2|NA
TGTGCCAGCAACCTGGACAGACGCTCCTACGAGCAGTACTTC
CASNLDRRSYEQYF
>NA|TRBJ1-2|TRBV14|NA
TGTGCCAGCAGCCAAGGGACGGGCGGGGTCTATGGCTACACCTTC
CASSQGTGGVYGYTF
>NA|TRBJ2-7|TRBV12-3/TRBV12-4|TRBD2
TGTGCCAGCAGTCTTCCGGGACTAGCCCACTACGAGCAGTACTTC
CASSLPGLAHYEQYF
>NA|TRBJ2-5|TRBV14|NA
TGTGCCAGCAGCCCCTTTGGGGGGGCAATTGGGAGGCAAGAGACCCAGTACTTC
CASSPFGGAIGRQETQYF
>NA|TRBJ1-1|TRBV4-3|NA
TGCGCCAGCAGCCCAAAGACAGGGAACACTGAAGCTTTCTTT
CASSPKTGNTEAFF
>once|TRBJ1-2|TRBV20-1|NA
TGCAGTGCTCCCCCTCTTACAGCTGCTCCCTATGGCTACACCTTC
CSAPPLTAAPYGYTF
>NA|TRBJ2-2|TRBV7-9|TRBD1
TGTGCCAGCAGCTTTGGGACAGGGGGCAGCAGCGGGGAGCTGTTTTTT
CASSFGTGGSSGELFF
>few|TRBJ2-2|TRBV6-2/TRBV6-3|TRBD2
TGTGCCAGCAGCCGCGGGACTAGCGGTGGGACCGGGGAGCTGTTTTTT
CASSRGTSGGTGELFF
>few|TRBJ2-1|TRBV20-1|NA
TGCAGTGCTGAGTGGGGCTACAATGAGCAGTTCTTC
CSAEWGYNEQFF
>few|TRBJ2-3|TRBV7-8|NA
TGTGCCAGCAGCACCATAGTGGCTAGCACAGATACGCAGTATTTT
CASSTIVASTDTQYF
>once|TRBJ1-1|TRBV21-1|NA
TGTGCCAGCAGCAAAGGCAACCCTGAAGCTTTCTTT
CASSKGNPEAFF
>once|TRBJ2-5|TRBV24-1|NA
TGTGCCACCAGTGATTCGGACGGAGGAGGGCAAGAGACCCAGTACTTC
CATSDSDGGGQETQYF
>NA|TRBJ1-2|TRBV29-1|TRBD1
TGCAGCGTTTCCGACAGGGGGTCCAACTATGGTTACACCTTC
CSVSDRGSNYGYTF
>NA|TRBJ2-3|TRBV4-2|TRBD2
TGTGCCAGCAGCCAACGGACTAGCGGAATAGATACGCAGTATTTT
CASSQRTSGIDTQYF
>NA|TRBJ2-5|TRBV20-1|TRBD2
TGCAGTGCCACCCGTGGGAGCGGGAAAGAGACCCAGTACTTC
CSATRGSGKETQYF
>NA|TRBJ2-7|TRBV29-1|NA
TGCAGCGTTCTCCAGGGGGGGGATGAGCAGTACTTC
CSVLQGGDEQYF
>few|TRBJ2-1|TRBV28|TRBD2
TGTGCCAGCCCATCCCCGCCCCTAATGAAACATCGGACTAGCGGGAGACTGACCTACAATGAGCAGTTCTTC
CASPSPPLMKHRTSGRLTYNEQFF
>NA|TRBJ2-5|TRBV20-1|NA
TGCAGTGCCTACCACAGATCTGCCACGGAGCAGTACTTC
CSAYHRSATEQYF
>NA|TRBJ2-3|TRBV12-3/TRBV12-4|TRBD2
TGTGCCAGCAGCTCAGCCCGGACTAGCGGCCCGCAGTATTTT
CASSSARTSGPQYF
>NA|TRBJ2-7|TRBV11-2|TRBD1
TGTGCCAGCGCCCGAGACAGGGATTCCTACGAGCAGTACTTC
CASARDRDSYEQYF
>NA|TRBJ2-1|TRBV5-5|NA
TGTGCCAGCAGCTCTGGGGCCAATGAGCAGTTCTTC
CASSSGANEQFF
>many|TRBJ2-3|TRBV24-1|NA
TGTGCCACCAGTAGTCGTGATACGCAGTATTTT
CATSSRDTQYF
>few|TRBJ2-5|TRBV6-2/TRBV6-3|NA
TGTGCCAGCAGTTTAGGGTCAACACAAGAGACCCAGTACTTC
CASSLGSTQETQYF
>many|TRBJ2-4|TRBV29-1|NA
TGCAGCGTTGAAGGGGCGGATGGAAACATTCAGTACTTC
CSVEGADGNIQYF
>NA|TRBJ2-4|TRBV6-6|TRBD1
TGTGCCAGCAGCTCAGACAGGGCGTATAGTGACATTCAGTACTTC
CASSSDRAYSDIQYF
>NA|TRBJ2-7|TRBV6-5|NA
TGTGCCAGCAATTACTTGCCTCAGGGGAACTACGAGCAGTACTTC
CASNYLPQGNYEQYF
>few|TRBJ2-1|TRBV6-5|TRBD2
TGTGCCAGCAGTTACGGGACTAGCGTGAAGAATGAGCAGTTCTTC
CASSYGTSVKNEQFF
>NA|TRBJ2-5|TRBV4-2|NA
TGTGCCAGCAGCCAAGGGGACGGGTCCCGGGAGACCCAGTACTTC
CASSQGDGSRETQYF
>few|TRBJ1-2|TRBV7-2|NA
TGTGCCAGCAGCCAAAGGGGTGGATATGGCTACACCTTC
CASSQRGGYGYTF
>NA|TRBJ2-4|TRBV4-1|TRBD2
TGCGCCAGCAGCCAAGATCTAGCGGCCACGGCGGACATTCAGTACTTC
CASSQDLAATADIQYF
>NA|TRBJ1-1|TRBV5-1|NA
TGCGCCGGCAGCTTGGCTGGGTCCATGAACACTGGAGCTTTCTTT
CAGSLAGSMNTGAFF
>NA|TRBJ2-7|TRBV5-1|NA
TGCGCCAGCAGCCCGCCGGGCTCCTACAATGAGCAGTACTTC
CASSPPGSYNEQYF
>NA|TRBJ2-1|TRBV4-2|TRBD1
TGTGCCAGCAGCCAAGATCGAGGGACAGGGGGTTACAATGAGCAGTTCTTC
CASSQDRGTGGYNEQFF
>NA|TRBJ1-1|TRBV6-6|NA
TGTGCCAGCAGCCTAAGTAGGGACACTGAAGCTTTCTTT
CASSLSRDTEAFF
>NA|TRBJ2-5|TRBV3-1|TRBD2
TGTGCCAGCAGCCAAGATCGAGGATTAGCGGGGGGGCTTCGTGAGACCCAGTACTTC
CASSQDRGLAGGLRETQYF
>many|TRBJ2-2|TRBV9|NA
TGTGCCAGCAGCGTAGACGTTGGGGAGCTGTTTTTT
CASSVDVGELFF
>few|TRBJ2-6|TRBV7-2|NA
TGTGCCAGCAGCTCCCGAGGGGGGTCTGGGGCCAACGTCCTGACTTTC
CASSSRGGSGANVLTF
>NA|TRBJ2-3|TRBV29-1|NA
TGCAGCGCCCGTGTTTATACTACTACGCAGTATTTT
CSARVYTTTQYF
>NA|TRBJ2-7|TRBV2|NA
TGTGCCAGCAGGAGCGGCAGGGGGGGATACGAGCAGTACTTC
CASRSGRGGYEQYF
>NA|TRBJ1-5|TRBV7-2|NA
TGTGCCAGCAGCACCGGGACTTCTAGCGATCAGCCCCAGCATTTT
CASSTGTSSDQPQHF
>NA|TRBJ2-5|TRBV5-1|TRBD1
TGCGCCAGCAGCTGGGACAGCCAAGAGACCCAGTACTTC
CASSWDSQETQYF
>NA|TRBJ2-5|TRBV25-1|TRBD2
TGTGCCAGCATCAGGACTAGCGGGAGCGGGGAGCAGTACTTC
CASIRTSGSGEQYF
>NA|TRBJ2-3|TRBV15|NA
TGTGCCACCAGCAGAGGCTGGGGGCAGGACTATACGCAGTATTTT
CATSRGWGQDYTQYF
>few|TRBJ2-1|TRBV11-2|NA
TGTGCCAGCAGCTTAGATCGGAACGATGAGCAGTTCTTC
CASSLDRNDEQFF
>NA|TRBJ2-1|TRBV2|TRBD1
TGTGCCAGCAGCCTCACCGGGACAGGGGGACCCTACAATGAGCAGTTCTTC
CASSLTGTGGPYNEQFF
>NA|TRBJ2-7|TRBV20-1|TRBD1
TGCAGTGTTTGGGACAGGGCTTCCTACGAGCAGTACTTC
CSVWDRASYEQYF